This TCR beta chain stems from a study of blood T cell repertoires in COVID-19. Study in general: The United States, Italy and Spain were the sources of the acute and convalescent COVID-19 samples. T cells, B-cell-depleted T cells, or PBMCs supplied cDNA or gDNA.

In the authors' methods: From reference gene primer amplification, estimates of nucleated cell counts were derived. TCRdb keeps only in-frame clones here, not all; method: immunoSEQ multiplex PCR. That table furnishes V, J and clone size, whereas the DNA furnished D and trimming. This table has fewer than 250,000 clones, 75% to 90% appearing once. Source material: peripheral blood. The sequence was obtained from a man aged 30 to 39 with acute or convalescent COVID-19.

The chain's CDR3 is CASSLEIGGVDGYTF. The CDR3 DNA follows: TGTGCCAGCAGCTTAGAAATTGGCGGCGTTGATGGCTACACCTTC. The V gene is TRBV7-9, the J gene TRBJ1-2; D gene uncertain. Germline V gene lookup returns CDR1 SEHNR and CDR2 FQNEAQ (reference sequence). This CDR3 is built from 15 residues. V was clipped by 1 base and J by 6 bases, with 15 bases between them.